The T cell receptor (beta chain) described here comes from a study of cytomegalovirus exposure and HLA in healthy donors. For the study at large: Of all 400 or so donors who were genotyped, roughly 83% belonged to the Caucasian-associated ancestry cluster. Findings and caveats of the study: Across HLA loci, a later analysis found differing TCR association rates, with DRB1 most and HLA-C fewest. There were several of the most significant clusters that appeared linked to common viral pathogens in a later analysis.

CDR1 and CDR2 (germline): MNHEY, SMNVEV (reference sequence). V was clipped by 6 bases and J by 7 bases, with 13 bases between them. The CDR3 runs 12 residues. The PCR made use of 60 Vbeta and 13 Jbeta primers. Clones were read by immunoSEQ multiplex PCR, and TCRdb kept only the in-frame ones, dropping some. The sample holds 80,000 or so clones, roughly 70% seen once. As to this clone: Antigen: not known.

The sequence was obtained from a man aged 25 to 45 in good health and CMV-seropositive. What was sequenced was PBMCs. The chain carries TRBV27 and TRBJ2-7; a weak D match, TRBD2 (5 bases). CDR3 sequence reads: CASRQRRGEQYF. The CDR3 DNA is TGTGCCAGCAGGCAACGGCGAGGGGAGCAGTACTTC.